This record looks at one TCR beta chain sequence and its context. The sample comes from a study of blood T cell repertoires in COVID-19. Overall study context: Italy, Spain and the United States were the sources of the convalescent and acute COVID-19 samples. From T cells, B-cell-depleted T cells, or PBMCs came the material, which was cDNA or gDNA.

With 0 bases clipped from V and 2 bases from J, the junction kept 1 base outside the gene matches. Germline V gene sequence: CDR1 LGHDT, CDR2 YNNKEL (reference sequence). CDR3 length: 14 residues. Authors' analysis steps: Amplified reference gene primers provided the basis for estimating nucleated cell counts. Repertoires were generated with immunoSEQ multiplex PCR, while TCRdb's copy carries only in-frame clones and drops some. The V and J calls and clone size are taken from that table; D and trimming were inferred from the DNA. This sample has some 78,000 clones, with roughly 88% found just once. The genes are TRBV3-1 (or the pseudogene TRBV3-2) and TRBJ2-7; the match to TRBD1 covers 7 bases. This receptor was taken from a woman aged 50 to 60 in a cohort sampled during active COVID-19. The sequenced sample was peripheral blood. DNA of the CDR3: TGTGCCAGCAGCCAAGATGACAGGGCCTACGAGCAGTACTTC. Amino acids: CASSQDDRAYEQYF.